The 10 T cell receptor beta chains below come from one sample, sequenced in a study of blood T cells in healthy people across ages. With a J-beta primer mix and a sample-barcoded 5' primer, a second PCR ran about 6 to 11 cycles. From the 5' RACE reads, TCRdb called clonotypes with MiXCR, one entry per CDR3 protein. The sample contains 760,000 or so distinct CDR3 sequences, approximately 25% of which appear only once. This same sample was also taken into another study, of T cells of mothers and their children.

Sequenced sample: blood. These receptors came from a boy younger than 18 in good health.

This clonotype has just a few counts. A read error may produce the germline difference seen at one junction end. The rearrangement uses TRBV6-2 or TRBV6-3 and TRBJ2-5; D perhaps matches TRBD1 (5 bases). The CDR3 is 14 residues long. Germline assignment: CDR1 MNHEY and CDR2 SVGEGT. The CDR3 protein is CAGSYPGIQETQYF. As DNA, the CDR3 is TGTGCCGGCAGTTACCCAGGGATACAAGAGACCCAGTACTTC.

CDR3 in amino acids: CANGVLAGELFF. The CDR3 coding sequence is TGTGCCAACGGGGTTTTGGCCGGGGAGCTGTTTTTT. The chain has TRBV10-3 and TRBJ2-2, with D maybe TRBD2 (5 bases). From germline, CDR1 is ENHRY and CDR2 SYGVKD. This CDR3 region has 12 residues. Trimming cost V 10 bases and J 6 bases, with 12 bases left between them.

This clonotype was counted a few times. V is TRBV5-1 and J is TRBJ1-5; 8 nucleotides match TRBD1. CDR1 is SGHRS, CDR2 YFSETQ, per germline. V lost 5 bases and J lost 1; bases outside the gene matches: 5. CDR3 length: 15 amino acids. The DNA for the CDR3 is TGCGCCAGCAGTCCACAGGGGGGAAGCAATCAGCCCCAGCATTTT. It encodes CASSPQGGSNQPQHF.

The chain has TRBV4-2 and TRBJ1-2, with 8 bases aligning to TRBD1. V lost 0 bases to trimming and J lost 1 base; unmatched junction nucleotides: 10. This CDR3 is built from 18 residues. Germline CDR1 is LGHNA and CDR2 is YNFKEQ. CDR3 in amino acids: CASSQDLSRTGLNYGYTF. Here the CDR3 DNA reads TGTGCCAGCAGCCAAGATCTGTCTCGGACAGGGCTTAACTATGGCTACACCTTC.

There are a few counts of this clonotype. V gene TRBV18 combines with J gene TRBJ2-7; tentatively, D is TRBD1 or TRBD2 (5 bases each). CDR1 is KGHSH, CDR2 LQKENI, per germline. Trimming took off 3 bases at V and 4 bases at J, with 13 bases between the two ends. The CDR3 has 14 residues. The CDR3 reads CASSPGTVGYEQYF. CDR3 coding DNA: TGTGCCAGCTCACCTGGGACGGTGGGGTACGAGCAGTACTTC.

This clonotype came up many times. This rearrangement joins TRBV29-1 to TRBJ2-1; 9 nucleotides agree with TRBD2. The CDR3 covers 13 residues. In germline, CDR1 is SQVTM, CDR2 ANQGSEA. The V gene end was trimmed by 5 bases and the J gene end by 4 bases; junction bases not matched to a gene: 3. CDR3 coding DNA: TGCAGCGTTCTGACTAGCGGTTACAATGAGCAGTTCTTC. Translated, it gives CSVLTSGYNEQFF.

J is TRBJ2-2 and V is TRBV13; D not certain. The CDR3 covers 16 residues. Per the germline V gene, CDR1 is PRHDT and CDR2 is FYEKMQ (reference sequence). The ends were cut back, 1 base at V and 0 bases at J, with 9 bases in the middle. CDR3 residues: CASSLVSGPNTGELFF. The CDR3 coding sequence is TGTGCCAGCAGCTTAGTATCCGGACCGAACACCGGGGAGCTGTTTTTT.

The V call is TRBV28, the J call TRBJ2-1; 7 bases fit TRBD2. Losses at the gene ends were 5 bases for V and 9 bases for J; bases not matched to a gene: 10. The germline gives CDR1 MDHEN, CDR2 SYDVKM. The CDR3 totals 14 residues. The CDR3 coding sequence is TGTGCCAGCAGTGCCGGCGGGACTACCTTTGAGCAGTTCTTC. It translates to CASSAGGTTFEQFF.

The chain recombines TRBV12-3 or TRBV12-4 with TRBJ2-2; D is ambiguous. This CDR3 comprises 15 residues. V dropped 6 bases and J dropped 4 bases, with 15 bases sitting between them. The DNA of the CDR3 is TGTGCCAGCAGCGAGAAGACGGTAGTCACCGGGGAGCTGTTTTTT. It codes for CASSEKTVVTGELFF.

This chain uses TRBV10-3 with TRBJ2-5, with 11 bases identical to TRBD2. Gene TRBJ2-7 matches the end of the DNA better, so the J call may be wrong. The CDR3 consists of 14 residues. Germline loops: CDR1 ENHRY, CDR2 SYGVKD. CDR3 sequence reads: CAIRGTSGAYEQYF. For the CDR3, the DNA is TGTGCCATCAGGGGGACTAGCGGTGCCTACGAGCAGTACTTC.